This TCR beta chain was identified in a study of cytomegalovirus exposure and HLA in healthy donors. Across the study: From about 200 million T cells, an earlier analysis saw 120 million or so unique TCR beta sequences.

Despite likely unrecorded immune exposures, the donors were nominally healthy at the time of sampling. Vbeta (60) and Jbeta (13) primers were used in the PCR. The table came from immunoSEQ multiplex PCR; TCRdb's copy has only in-frame clones and leaves some out. The sample yields around 150,000 clones, 66% seen once. Points on this clone: Its antigen is currently unknown.

Germline V gene sequence: CDR1 MGHDK, CDR2 SYGVNS. The CDR3 contains 15 residues. V shed 0 bases and J 3 bases; nucleotides not matched to a gene: 2. Broader study findings: Cytomegalovirus-associated TCR beta chains were listed, numbering approximately 150. It was confirmed in vitro that a few of the CMV-associated chains were specific for CMV antigens.

The receptor was isolated from a human donor in good health. The J gene is TRBJ2-7, the V gene TRBV25-1; 10 bases match TRBD1. Sequencing was performed on PBMCs. The CDR3: CASSEYGTGDYEQYF. The CDR3 bases are TGTGCCAGCAGTGAATACGGGACAGGGGACTACGAGCAGTACTTC.